Shown below are 24 T cell receptor beta chains from a single sample sequenced in a study of breast tumors, draining lymph nodes, adjacent tissues. TCRdb redid the calling of the multiplex PCR reads with MiXCR, one entry per CDR3 protein. The table includes fewer than 200,000 distinct CDR3 sequences, approximately 30% detected once. Axillary draining lymph nodes of breast cancer patients supplied the node samples. Sequences were obtained from axillary lymph node tissue. These receptors were taken from a female donor with breast cancer. Some clones in this sample may be carry-over from other donors' samples.

The CDR3: CASSQRDSQGGEQYF. The CDR3 DNA follows: TGTGCCAGCAGTCAAAGGGACTCCCAGGGGGGCGAGCAGTACTTC. The rearrangement joins TRBV6-5 to TRBJ2-7; a possible D gene is TRBD1 (7 bases). Germline V gene data show CDR1 as MNHEY and CDR2 as SVGAGI. Trimming pared 5 bases from V and 6 bases from J, leaving 20 bases between. This CDR3 spans 15 amino acids.

This clonotype has a count of ten or more. The chain uses TRBV7-9 and TRBJ2-5; D is uncertain. The CDR3 contains 12 residues. V lost 2 bases and J 5 bases, leaving 6 bases between the germline ends. The germline gives CDR1 SEHNR, CDR2 FQNEAQ (reference sequence). The chain's CDR3 is CASSLRSETQYF. The CDR3 region has the DNA TGTGCCAGCAGCTTACGAAGTGAGACCCAGTACTTC.

This clonotype was seen ten or more times. The chain combines TRBV2 with TRBJ1-2, with 7 positions matching TRBD1. The CDR3 covers 15 residues. V lost 6 bases, J lost 3 bases, and 10 bases stayed unmatched. The germline CDR1 and CDR2 sequences are SNHLY and FYNNEI. DNA for the CDR3: TGTGCCAGCAGGGCAAATAGACAGGGTGACTATGGCTACACCTTC. Translating it yields CASRANRQGDYGYTF.

In this sample, this clonotype turned up many times. The chain carries TRBV19 and TRBJ1-4, with TRBD1 identical over 7 bases. Germline values: CDR1 LNHDA, CDR2 SQIVND (reference sequence). Germline trimming cut 5 bases from V and 6 bases from J; bases unmatched to any gene: 12. CDR3 length: 16 residues. CDR3 in amino acids: CASSVDSGTDHEKLFF. Here the CDR3 DNA reads TGTGCCAGTAGTGTCGACTCCGGGACAGACCATGAAAAACTGTTTTTT.

There are many counts of this clonotype. J is TRBJ2-1 and V is TRBV7-9; D remains unclear. The germline V gene has CDR1 SEHNR and CDR2 FQNEAQ (reference sequence). V lost 0 bases and J 5 bases, leaving 11 bases between the germline ends. The CDR3 covers 15 residues. The CDR3 is CASSLATATNNEQFF. CDR3 DNA: TGTGCCAGCAGCTTAGCAACAGCGACCAACAATGAGCAGTTCTTC.

In this sample, this clonotype turned up many times. This chain uses TRBV27 with TRBJ1-2; 8 bases line up with TRBD1. The CDR3 has 14 amino acids. V lost 7 bases to trimming and J lost 2 bases; unmatched junction nucleotides: 6. Germline lookup yields CDR1 MNHEY and CDR2 SMNVEV (reference sequence). The CDR3 protein is CASTRGQGNYGYTF. The CDR3 DNA reads as TGTGCCAGCACCCGAGGACAGGGAAACTATGGCTACACCTTC.

This clonotype was counted many times. The chain joins TRBV20-1 to TRBJ2-7; D unclear. V lost 3 bases and J lost 7, with 10 bases in between. CDR1 and CDR2 from the germline V gene are DFQATT and SNEGSKA (reference sequence). The CDR3 has 11 residues. CDR3 nucleotide sequence: TGCAGTGCTAGGCTTGTAGGAGAGCAGTACTTC. This translates into CSARLVGEQYF.

Worth noting for this clonotype: Compared with germline, one end of the junction differs, possibly owing to a read error. The chain has TRBV14 and TRBJ2-1; 9 bases line up with TRBD2. The CDR3 sequence is 15 residues long. Germline V gene lookup returns CDR1 SGHDN and CDR2 FVKESK. The CDR3 spells CASSQQLAGNNEPFF. In nucleotides, the CDR3 is TGTGCCAGCAGCCAACAACTAGCGGGTAACAATGAGCCGTTCTTC.

This clonotype was detected ten times or more. The chain joins TRBV28 to TRBJ2-2; D perhaps matches TRBD1 (5 bases). Looked up from germline, CDR1 is MDHEN and CDR2 is SYDVKM. CDR3 length: 15 amino acids. V was shortened by 6 bases and J by 4 bases, with 15 bases between the two germline ends. In nucleotides, the CDR3 is TGTGCCAGCAGAGACAGAGCAGGTAGCACCGGGGAGCTGTTTTTT. This translates into CASRDRAGSTGELFF. The entire variable domain, with the rest obtained from reference TRBV28 and TRBJ2-2, is as follows: DVKVTQSSRYLVKRTGEKVFLECVQDMDHENMFWYRQDPGLGLRLIYFSYDVKMKEKGDIPEGYSVSREKKERFSLILESASTNQTSMYLCASRDRAGSTGELFFGEGSRLTVL.

As to this clonotype: This may be a read error, as it is one base from a much larger clone. The gene calls are TRBV5-4 and TRBJ2-7; D gene uncertain. Per the germline V gene, CDR1 is SGHNT and CDR2 is YYREEE (reference sequence). Between the trimmed V and J ends, which lost 4 bases and 2 bases, there was a span of 10 bases. This CDR3 is built from 13 residues. Written as DNA, the CDR3 is TGTGCCAGCAGCCCCGTCGGAACCTACGAGCAGTACTTC. It codes for CASSPVGTYEQYF.

This clonotype was detected ten times or more. This chain uses TRBV2 with TRBJ2-1; D possibly corresponds to TRBD2 (6 bases). V lost 6 bases to trimming and J lost 8 bases, with 8 bases between them. This CDR3 has 11 residues. Germline CDR1 reads SNHLY; CDR2 reads FYNNEI. The CDR3 is CASRPGDEQFF. The CDR3 DNA reads as TGTGCCAGCAGGCCGGGGGATGAGCAGTTCTTC.

This clonotype was observed at least ten times. CDR3 region: CASAAGSFYGYTF. CDR3 DNA sequence: TGTGCCAGCGCCGCAGGGTCATTCTATGGCTACACCTTC. The rearrangement links TRBV7-9 to TRBJ1-2, with a possible D match to TRBD1 (5 bases). The CDR3 loop spans 13 amino acids. The V gene's germline CDR1 is SEHNR and CDR2 FQNEAQ (reference sequence). V lost 8 bases and J 4 bases, leaving 14 bases between the germline ends.

The chain couples TRBV7-3 to TRBJ2-2; TRBD2 might be the D (6 bases). The CDR3 is 15 amino acids. Trimming removed 2 bases at V and 7 bases at J, with 14 bases between. CDR1 and CDR2 (germline): SGHTA, FQGTGA. Here the CDR3 reads CASSLGGTGVGELFF. CDR3 DNA: TGTGCCAGCAGCTTAGGCGGGACGGGTGTCGGGGAGCTGTTTTTT.

In its sample, this clonotype was seen many times. The J gene is TRBJ2-5, the V gene TRBV24-1; D gene ambiguous. Germline V CDR1 and CDR2: KGHDR, SFDVKD. Trimming removed 2 bases from V and 4 bases from J, with 7 bases in between. This CDR3 is built from 13 residues. CDR3 protein: CATSDSGRETQYF. The CDR3 DNA follows: TGTGCCACCAGTGATTCAGGACGAGAGACCCAGTACTTC.

J is TRBJ2-2 and V is TRBV2, with D perhaps matching TRBD2 (5 bases). Looked up from germline, CDR1 is SNHLY and CDR2 is FYNNEI. The CDR3 is made up of 13 amino acids. Deletions cut 10 bases from V and 0 bases from J, with 9 bases between. The CDR3 here is CAMRGTNTGELFF. The CDR3 DNA is TGTGCCATGAGAGGGACGAACACCGGGGAGCTGTTTTTT.

This clonotype was detected many times. The CDR3 nucleotides read TGTGCCAGCAGTTTATCCTACTCGGGGGCTCATCCCCCCAACTATGGCTACACCTTC. Encoded protein: CASSLSYSGAHPPNYGYTF. This chain uses TRBV12-3 or TRBV12-4 with TRBJ1-2; D is possibly TRBD1 (6 bases). The CDR3 extends over 19 amino acids. V was cut by 2 bases and J by 2 bases, with 24 bases left in between.

This clonotype was seen many times. The chain has TRBV6-4 and TRBJ1-5; perhaps TRBD1 as D (5 bases). From germline, CDR1 is MRHNA and CDR2 SNTAGT. The V and J ends lost 2 bases and 5 bases respectively, with 16 bases between them. This CDR3 spans 16 amino acids. The CDR3 loop reads CASSDLQGTKHQPQHF. The CDR3 coding sequence is TGTGCCAGCAGTGACCTCCAGGGAACTAAGCATCAGCCCCAGCATTTT.

The sample holds many counts of this clonotype. V is TRBV28 and J is TRBJ1-6; no clear D. The germline gives CDR1 MDHEN, CDR2 SYDVKM. V lost 2 bases and J 15 bases, leaving 8 bases between the germline ends. The CDR3 extends over 11 amino acids. The CDR3 reads CASSLVRDLHF. The CDR3 bases are TGTGCCAGCAGTTTAGTTCGCGACCTCCACTTT.

This clonotype has a count of ten or more. The V gene is TRBV7-3, the J gene TRBJ2-1; 11 bases are a match to TRBD2. This CDR3 is built from 16 residues. V dropped 5 bases and J dropped 1; count of bases not matched to a gene: 4. Looked up from germline, CDR1 is SGHTA and CDR2 is FQGTGA. The CDR3 nucleotides are TGTGCCAGCAGCCAGGGGACTAGCGGTTCCTACAATGAGCAGTTCTTC. Encoded protein: CASSQGTSGSYNEQFF. Complete variable domain (other parts from reference TRBV7-3 and TRBJ2-1): GAGVSQTPSNKVTEKGKYVELRCDPISGHTALYWYRQSLGQGPEFLIYFQGTGAADDSGLPNDRFFAVRPEGSVSTLKIQRTERGDSAVYLCASSQGTSGSYNEQFFGPGTRLTVL.

In nucleotides, the CDR3 is TGTGCCAGCAGCCAAGATCAGGTGCAGCGATTCACAGATACGCAGTATTTT. This translates into CASSQDQVQRFTDTQYF. V is TRBV14 and J is TRBJ2-3; D unresolved. Deletions cut 0 bases from V and 2 bases from J, with 15 bases between. This CDR3 spans 17 amino acids. CDR1 is SGHDN, CDR2 FVKESK, per germline. Drawing the rest from reference TRBV14 and TRBJ2-3, the complete variable domain is EAGVTQFPSHSVIEKGQTVTLRCDPISGHDNLYWYRRVMGKEIKFLLHFVKESKQDESGMPNNRFLAERTGGTYSTLKVQPAELEDSGVYFCASSQDQVQRFTDTQYFGPGTRLTVL.

This clonotype came up many times. The rearrangement uses TRBV6-6 and TRBJ2-3; 7 bases align to TRBD1. V was pared by 5 bases and J by 4 bases, with 9 bases of the junction left unmatched. CDR1 MNHNY and CDR2 SVGAGI come from the germline V gene (reference sequence). The CDR3 sequence is 15 residues long. The CDR3 is CASSGTAIISDTQYF. CDR3 sequence (DNA): TGTGCCAGCAGTGGGACAGCCATTATCTCAGATACGCAGTATTTT.

At least ten counts were recorded for this clonotype. The J gene is TRBJ2-1, the V gene TRBV19; tentatively, D is TRBD2 (5 bases). Germline V gene sequence: CDR1 LNHDA, CDR2 SQIVND (reference sequence). The V end was cut by 2 bases, the J end by 6 bases, with 8 bases between. CDR3 size: 13 residues. The CDR3 coding sequence is TGTGCCAGTAGTATAAGTCTAGCCAATGAGCAGTTCTTC. Residues: CASSISLANEQFF.

The chain joins TRBV28 to TRBJ2-1; 9 bases line up with TRBD2. V lost 6 bases to trimming and J lost 0 bases; unmatched junction nucleotides: 12. Germline V lookup: CDR1 MDHEN, CDR2 SYDVKM. The length of the CDR3 is 18 residues. The DNA of the CDR3 is TGTGCCAGCAGCCTAGGGGGGGTAGCGGGGGCCTCCTACAATGAGCAGTTCTTC. Its translation: CASSLGGVAGASYNEQFF.

The chain links TRBV24-1 to TRBJ2-6, with a possible D match to TRBD2 (7 bases). V gave up 5 bases and J gave up 11 bases, with 12 bases separating them. The CDR3 totals 13 residues. The germline V gene encodes CDR1 KGHDR and CDR2 SFDVKD. This CDR3 is CATSVAGAYVLTF. The CDR3 coding sequence is TGTGCCACCAGTGTTGCGGGGGCTTACGTCCTGACTTTC.